A selection of T cell receptor beta chains follows, all from one sample in a study of blood T cells in healthy people across ages. TCRdb analysed the 5' RACE reads with MiXCR anew, one entry per CDR3 protein. The data hold hundreds of thousands of distinct CDR3 sequences, with approximately 25% observed a single time. The same data also went into a second study, on T cells of mothers and their children.

The specimen sequenced was blood. All receptors derive from a boy younger than 18 in good health. CDR3s include the opening cysteine and the closing phenylalanine or tryptophan. A D gene is named only where the DNA matches it firmly. The size field is filled for only some rows; it gives once, few, many or a size class.

>-|TRBV20-1|19|-|TRBJ2-1
CSARVPVRRGAPKNNEQFF
TGCAGTGCTAGAGTCCCGGTACGTCGAGGAGCGCCTAAAAACAATGAGCAGTTCTTC
>TRBD2|TRBV6-5|18|few|TRBJ2-1
CASSYPLTPSGDYNEQFF
TGTGCCAGCAGTTACCCACTTACCCCTAGCGGGGATTACAATGAGCAGTTCTTC
>-|TRBV6-6|13|-|TRBJ2-5
CASSYEREETQYF
TGTGCCAGCAGTTACGAAAGGGAAGAGACCCAGTACTTC
>-|TRBV24-1|13|few|TRBJ2-7
CATSESTGYEQYF
TGTGCCACCAGTGAGTCGACAGGCTACGAGCAGTACTTC
>TRBD2|TRBV6-5|15|-|TRBJ2-3
CASRSTSPSTDTQYF
TGTGCCAGCAGGTCGACTAGCCCGAGCACAGATACGCAGTATTTT
>-|TRBV7-6|13|-|TRBJ1-1
CASISDSYTEAFF
TGTGCCAGCATCTCGGACAGCTACACTGAAGCTTTCTTT
>TRBD1|TRBV6-1|16|few|TRBJ1-2
CASSALTGGANYGYTF
TGTGCCAGCAGTGCCCTTACAGGGGGTGCCAACTATGGCTACACCTTC
>TRBD2|TRBV29-1|16|-|TRBJ2-3
CSVDGASGGSTDTQYF
TGCAGCGTTGACGGGGCTAGCGGGGGGAGCACAGATACGCAGTATTTT
>-|TRBV6-2/TRBV6-3|12|-|TRBJ2-4
CASSYGSYIQYF
TGTGCCAGCAGTTACGGGAGTTACATTCAGTACTTC
>-|TRBV27|13|-|TRBJ1-1
CASSLSADTEAFF
TGTGCCAGCAGTTTATCGGCCGACACTGAAGCTTTCTTT
>-|TRBV6-1|11|-|TRBJ2-1
CASVLSYEQFF
TGTGCCAGTGTATTGAGCTATGAGCAGTTCTTC
>TRBD2|TRBV24-1|15|-|TRBJ2-3
CATGDGGRATDTQYF
TGTGCCACCGGAGATGGCGGGAGGGCCACAGATACGCAGTATTTT
>-|TRBV27|16|few|TRBJ2-1
CASSSYERTGDNEQFF
TGTGCCAGCAGTTCCTACGAGCGGACGGGGGACAATGAGCAGTTCTTC
>-|TRBV6-2/TRBV6-3|13|few|TRBJ1-1
CASSGGVYTEAFF
TGTGCCAGCAGTGGGGGGGTCTACACTGAAGCTTTCTTT
>-|TRBV7-2|15|-|TRBJ1-2
CASSLGQVANYGYTF
TGTGCCAGCAGCTTAGGGCAGGTAGCTAACTATGGCTACACCTTC
>-|TRBV5-1|15|-|TRBJ2-5
CASSLIELRQETQCF
TGCGCCAGCAGCCTAATAGAACTCAGACAAGAGACCCAGTGCTTC
>-|TRBV12-3/TRBV12-4|13|-|TRBJ1-5
CASSVNSNQPQHF
TGTGCCAGCTCGGTAAATAGCAATCAGCCCCAGCATTTT
>-|TRBV4-3|18|-|TRBJ2-3
CASSQDLPAGTSTDTQYF
TGCGCCAGCAGCCAAGATTTACCGGCCGGTACTAGCACAGATACGCAGTATTTT
>TRBD1|TRBV2|16|-|TRBJ1-5
CASSAGGLSGNQPQHF
TGTGCCAGCAGTGCAGGGGGGCTGAGTGGCAATCAGCCCCAGCATTTT
>-|TRBV4-1|15|-|TRBJ1-1
CASSQGPRQNTEAFF
TGCGCCAGCAGCCAAGGACCGAGACAGAACACTGAAGCTTTCTTT
>-|TRBV7-9|14|once|TRBJ1-2
CASSDVGVARGYTF
TGTGCCAGCAGCGACGTAGGAGTCGCTCGTGGCTACACCTTC
>TRBD1|TRBV5-1|15|-|TRBJ2-1
CASSMRQGRDNEQFF
TGCGCCAGCAGCATGAGACAGGGAAGGGACAATGAGCAGTTCTTC
>TRBD1|TRBV28|15|few|TRBJ1-6
CASRPDRARNSPLHF
TGTGCCAGCAGACCGGACAGGGCTCGTAATTCACCCCTCCACTTT
>TRBD1|TRBV7-2|13|-|TRBJ1-1
CASSARGVTEAFF
TGTGCCAGCAGCGCCAGGGGGGTGACTGAAGCTTTCTTT
>TRBD1|TRBV7-2|14|-|TRBJ2-7
CASSNRGTSYEQYF
TGTGCCAGCAGCAACAGGGGGACCTCCTACGAGCAGTACTTC